This record looks at one T cell receptor beta chain sequence and its context. These data belong to a study of cytomegalovirus exposure and HLA in healthy donors. V was shortened by 6 bases and J by 6 bases, with 9 bases between the two germline ends. Germline CDR1 and CDR2: MDHEN and SYDVKM. The CDR3 loop spans 12 amino acids. PCR was performed using 60 Vbeta and 13 Jbeta primers. In the original processing: Unique TCR beta chains totaled 65 million to 95 million in a later count, with some 10 million of them shared. The assay was immunoSEQ multiplex PCR, and TCRdb's table has in-frame clones only and misses some. D and trimming come from the DNA, and the V and J calls and clone size come from that table. In the table there are some 180,000 clones, 75% to 85% of which are singletons.

The chain couples TRBV28 to TRBJ2-1; D is uncertain. The clonotype was recovered from a man younger than 35 in good health and CMV-seronegative. Sequencing input: PBMCs. The DNA of the CDR3 is TGTGCCAGCAGCGACGGAGCCAATGAGCAGTTCTTC. Translation gives CASSDGANEQFF.